This TCR beta chain comes out of a study of identical twins. Study-wide points: While abundant cord blood beta clonotypes carried fewer insertions, memory repertoires showed no such pattern.

Template switching supplied a universal primer site; unique molecular identifiers were carried on the cDNA. TCRdb re-derived calls from the 5' RACE reads in MiXCR, one entry per CDR3 protein. The profile shows over 200,000 distinct CDR3 sequences, roughly a tenth of them singletons. In the case of this clonotype: The antigen is unknown.

V lost 5 bases to trimming and J lost 8 bases, with 18 bases between them. The length of the CDR3 is 14 residues. This chain uses TRBV12-3 or TRBV12-4 with TRBJ1-1, with D possibly being TRBD1 (6 bases). The sequenced material came from memory (CD45RO+) T cells sorted from blood. The clonotype originates from a woman aged 18-29 years in good health. CDR3 DNA sequence: TGTGCCAGCAGTCGGAACGTTTTCGGGGGCGAAGCTTTCTTT. It encodes CASSRNVFGGEAFF.